This T cell receptor (beta chain) came from a study of CD8 T cells in Susac syndrome. As for the study in general: Patients with Susac syndrome were, at the time of blood collection, therapy-naive, maintained on corticosteroids, or maintained on intravenous immunoglobulin alone.

After removal of 7 bases from V and 4 bases from J, the junction contained 5 bases not matched to a gene. The CDR3 is 14 amino acids. Germline loops: CDR1 PRHDT, CDR2 FYEKMQ (reference sequence). High-throughput TCR beta sequencing covered peripheral CD8+ and CD4+ T cells. The authors negatively isolated CD8+ and CD4+ T cells and FACS-enriched TEMRA cells. With random hexamers, reverse transcription was performed on 0.5 to 1 ug of RNA. TCRdb recomputed calls from the immunoSEQ multiplex PCR reads with MiXCR, one row per CDR3 protein. The sample has around 25,000 distinct CDR3 sequences, just over 90% seen once.

The V gene is TRBV13, the J gene TRBJ2-3; 10 bases agree with TRBD1. This TCR derives from a human donor with Susac syndrome. The sequencing input was CD8+ T cells from PBMCs. The CDR3 DNA sequence: TGTGCCAGCACCGGACAGGGGGAAGCAGATACGCAGTATTTT. As protein: CASTGQGEADTQYF.